This record covers a single T cell receptor (beta chain). Its target is unknown. The data are from a study of glioma-infiltrating T cells. Study results and caveats: Tissue and blood shared very few CDR3 sequences. Tissue-blood divergence was below expectation in non-neoplastic patients, above in gliomas.

Germline trimming cut 7 bases from V and 10 bases from J; bases unmatched to any gene: 13. The CDR3 spans 14 residues. Per germline, CDR1 SGHVS and CDR2 FQNEAQ. Using RNA template, CDR3s of TCR alpha and beta were amplified with iRepertoire arm-PCR. For one-step reverse transcription and amplification, about 85-400 ng of tissue mRNA or PBMC total RNA was used. TCRdb independently ran MiXCR on the multiplex PCR reads; one entry per CDR3 protein. The table includes about 180,000 distinct CDR3 sequences, around 40% detected once. The sequence was collected from a human donor with low-grade glioma or glioblastoma, undergoing nonglioma brain surgery, or in good health (not recorded which). The V gene is TRBV7-8, the J gene TRBJ2-1; 7 positions match TRBD2. Sample: glioma tissue, nonneoplastic brain tissue, or PBMCs (not recorded which). The CDR3 loop reads CASTERIRTREQFF. The CDR3 nucleotides are TGTGCCAGCACCGAGAGGATTAGGACTAGGGAGCAGTTCTTC.